This T cell receptor (beta chain) was sequenced during a study of shared clonotypes between healthy human individuals. Deep was the level at which the assay was run. Clones were read by immunoSEQ multiplex PCR, and TCRdb kept only the in-frame ones, dropping some. This table has some 480,000 clones, roughly 85% appearing once. The healthy adult donors were HIV-negative and reported no recent acute infections or vaccinations. Per the germline V gene, CDR1 is MNHEY and CDR2 is SVGAGI. V was pared by 7 bases and J by 4 bases, with 19 bases between. The CDR3 length is 15 residues. The sample consisted of PBMCs. V gene TRBV6-5 combines with J gene TRBJ1-2, with D possibly TRBD1 on 6 matching bases. The sequence was collected from a woman aged 40-49 years in good health. Some clones in this sample may be carry-over from other donors' samples. CDR3 region: CASTNQPGGLYGYTF. As DNA, the CDR3 is TGTGCCAGCACTAATCAACCGGGGGGGCTCTATGGCTACACCTTC.